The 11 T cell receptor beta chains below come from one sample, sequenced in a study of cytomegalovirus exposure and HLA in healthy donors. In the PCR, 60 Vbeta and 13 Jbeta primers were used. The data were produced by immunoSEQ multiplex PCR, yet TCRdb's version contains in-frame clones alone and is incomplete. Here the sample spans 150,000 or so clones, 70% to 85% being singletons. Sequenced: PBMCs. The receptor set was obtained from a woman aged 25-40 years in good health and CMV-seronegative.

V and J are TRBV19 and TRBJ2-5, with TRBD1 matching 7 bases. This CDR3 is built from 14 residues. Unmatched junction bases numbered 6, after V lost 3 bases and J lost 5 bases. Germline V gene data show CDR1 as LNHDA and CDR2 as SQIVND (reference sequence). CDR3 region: CASSMTGFGETQYF. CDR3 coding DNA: TGTGCCAGTAGTATGACAGGGTTTGGGGAGACCCAGTACTTC. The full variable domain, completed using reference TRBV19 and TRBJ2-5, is DGGITQSPKYLFRKEGQNVTLSCEQNLNHDAMYWYRQDPGQGLRLIYYSQIVNDFQKGDIAEGYSVSREKKESFPLTVTSAQKNPTAFYLCASSMTGFGETQYFGPGTRLLVL.

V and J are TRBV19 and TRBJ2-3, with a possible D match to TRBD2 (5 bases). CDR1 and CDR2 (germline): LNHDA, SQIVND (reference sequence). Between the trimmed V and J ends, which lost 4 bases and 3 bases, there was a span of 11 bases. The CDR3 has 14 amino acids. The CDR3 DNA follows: TGTGCCAGTAGTACCTTATCGGGGACAGATACGCAGTATTTT. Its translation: CASSTLSGTDTQYF.

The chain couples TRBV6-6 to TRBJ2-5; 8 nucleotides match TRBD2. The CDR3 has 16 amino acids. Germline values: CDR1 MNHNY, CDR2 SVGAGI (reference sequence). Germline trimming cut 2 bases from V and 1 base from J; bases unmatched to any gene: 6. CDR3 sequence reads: CASSYVSSGFQETQYF. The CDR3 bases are TGTGCCAGCAGTTACGTTTCTAGCGGGTTCCAAGAGACCCAGTACTTC.

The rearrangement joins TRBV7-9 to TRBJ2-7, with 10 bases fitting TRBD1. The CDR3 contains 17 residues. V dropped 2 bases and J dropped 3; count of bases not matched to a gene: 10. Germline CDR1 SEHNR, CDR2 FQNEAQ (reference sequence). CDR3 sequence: CASSLTNTGTGVYEQYF. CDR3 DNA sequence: TGTGCCAGCAGCTTAACTAACACCGGGACAGGGGTCTACGAGCAGTACTTC.

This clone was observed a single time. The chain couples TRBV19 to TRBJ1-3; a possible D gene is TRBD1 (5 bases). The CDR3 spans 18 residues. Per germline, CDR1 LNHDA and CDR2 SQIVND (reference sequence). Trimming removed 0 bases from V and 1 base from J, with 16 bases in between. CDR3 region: CASSIDPAGLLSGNTIYF. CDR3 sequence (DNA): TGTGCCAGTAGTATAGATCCGGCAGGGCTATTATCTGGAAACACCATATATTTT.

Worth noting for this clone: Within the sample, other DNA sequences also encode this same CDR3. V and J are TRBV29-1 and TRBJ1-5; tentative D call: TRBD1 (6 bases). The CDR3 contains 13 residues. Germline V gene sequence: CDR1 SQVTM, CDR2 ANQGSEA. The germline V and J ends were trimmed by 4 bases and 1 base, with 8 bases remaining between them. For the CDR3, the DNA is TGCAGCGTTGGCACAGGGAGCAATCAGCCCCAGCATTTT. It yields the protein CSVGTGSNQPQHF.

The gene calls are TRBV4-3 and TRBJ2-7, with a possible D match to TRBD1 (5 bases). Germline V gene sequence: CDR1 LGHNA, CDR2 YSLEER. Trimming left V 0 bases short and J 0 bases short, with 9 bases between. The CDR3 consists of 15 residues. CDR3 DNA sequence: TGCGCCAGCAGCCAAGATTACAGGCTCTCCTACGAGCAGTACTTC. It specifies CASSQDYRLSYEQYF.

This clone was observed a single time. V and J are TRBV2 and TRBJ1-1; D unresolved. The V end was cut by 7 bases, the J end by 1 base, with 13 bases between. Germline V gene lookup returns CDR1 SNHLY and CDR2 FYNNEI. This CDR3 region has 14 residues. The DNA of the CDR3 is TGTGCCAGCACCGTGGAGGTAAAGAACACTGAAGCTTTCTTT. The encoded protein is CASTVEVKNTEAFF.

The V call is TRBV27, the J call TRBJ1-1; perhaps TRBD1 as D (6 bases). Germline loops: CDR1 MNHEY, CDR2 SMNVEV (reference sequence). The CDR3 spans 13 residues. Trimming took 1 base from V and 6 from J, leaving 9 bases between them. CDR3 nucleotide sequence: TGTGCCAGCAGTTTATGGGGACAAGCTGAAGCTTTCTTT. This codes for CASSLWGQAEAFF.

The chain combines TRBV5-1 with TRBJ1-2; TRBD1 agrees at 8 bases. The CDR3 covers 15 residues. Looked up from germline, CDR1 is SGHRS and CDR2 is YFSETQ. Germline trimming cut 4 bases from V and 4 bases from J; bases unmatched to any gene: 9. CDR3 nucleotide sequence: TGCGCCAGCAGCCTTGGGTTCGACAGGGGCTATGGCTACACCTTC. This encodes CASSLGFDRGYGYTF.

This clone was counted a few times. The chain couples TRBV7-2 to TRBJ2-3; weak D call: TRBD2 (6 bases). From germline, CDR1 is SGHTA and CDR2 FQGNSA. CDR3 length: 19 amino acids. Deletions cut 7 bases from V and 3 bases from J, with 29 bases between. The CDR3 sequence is CASTIRPIRTTLWTDTQYF. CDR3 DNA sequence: TGTGCCAGCACCATTCGCCCAATTAGGACTACCCTTTGGACAGATACGCAGTATTTT.